The rows below give T cell receptor beta chains drawn from one sample of a study of blood T cells in healthy people across ages. TCRdb fed the 5' RACE reads into MiXCR, producing one record per CDR3 protein. The table lists hundreds of thousands of distinct CDR3 sequences, about 30% of them singletons. The sample was blood. The receptors originated from a woman over 75 in good health. The CDR3 runs from the conserved cysteine through the conserved F or W.

V	J	CDR3
TRBV3-1	TRBJ2-5	CASSSRLAGDKETQYF
TRBV10-3	TRBJ2-7	CAISDKGLAQDEQYF
TRBV20-1	TRBJ2-1	CSARTSGGFLSYNEQFF
TRBV5-1	TRBJ1-3	CASSPEGSSGNTIYF
TRBV27	TRBJ2-4	CASTPSGVGNIQYF
TRBV9	TRBJ2-3	CASSPGPHALADTQYF
TRBV4-2	TRBJ2-5	CASSQALAGGLRETQYF
TRBV9	TRBJ1-4	CASSPTPGQSNEKLFF
TRBV4-2	TRBJ1-2	CASRPTGVSYGYTF
TRBV5-8	TRBJ1-1	CASSQYLGFNTEAFF
TRBV11-3	TRBJ2-3	CASSFRGGPDTQYF
TRBV6-6	TRBJ1-1	CASNHRGTEAFF
TRBV7-6	TRBJ2-2	CASSLVSGGDTGELFF
TRBV28	TRBJ1-2	CASSLTHRVYGYTF
TRBV18	TRBJ1-1	CASSQLTGDTEAFF
TRBV4-1	TRBJ2-1	CASSQVYGGWDSEQFF
TRBV20-1	TRBJ2-1	CSASGGRDYNEQFF
TRBV4-1	TRBJ1-5	CASSQGGTGRNQPQHF
TRBV29-1	TRBJ2-2	CSVEGTGVDGELFF
TRBV7-8	TRBJ2-1	CASSTLAGAAYNEQFF
TRBV6-2/TRBV6-3	TRBJ2-5	CASAGTAETQYF
TRBV15	TRBJ2-3	CATSRGNRGSSTDTQYF
TRBV9	TRBJ2-1	CASSERDNYNEQFF
TRBV20-1	TRBJ2-7	CSARLHEQYF
TRBV7-9	TRBJ2-3	CASSVSPAAIDRLYTDTQYF
TRBV6-2/TRBV6-3	TRBJ1-5	CASSYAKGQPQHF
TRBV6-6	TRBJ2-5	CATSGTGETQYF
TRBV20-1	TRBJ2-7	CSASAQGRGVNSEQYF
TRBV18	TRBJ2-5	CASSPANGETQYF
TRBV7-3	TRBJ2-1	CASSSKGGRGKTYNEQFF
TRBV4-2	TRBJ1-4	CASSQEDGGNGKLFF
TRBV4-1	TRBJ1-1	CASSQGQGMNTEAFF
TRBV7-2	TRBJ2-5	CASSRDRGRWQETQYF
TRBV7-8	TRBJ1-2	CASSSRGRVYGYTF
TRBV7-9	TRBJ1-2	CASSPSGQGGYTF
TRBV7-3	TRBJ2-2	CASSLTAAGGVYTGELFF
TRBV30	TRBJ2-5	CAWSVQAGRSETQYF
TRBV6-1	TRBJ2-7	CASSGSGEQYF
TRBV7-2	TRBJ2-5	CASSPQGLGTQYF
TRBV5-1	TRBJ1-1	CASSFGQGGTEAFF
TRBV7-2	TRBJ2-1	CASSYALNEQFF
TRBV5-1	TRBJ2-1	CASSLDRVGGNEQFF
TRBV3-1	TRBJ2-1	CASSHPGFGNSYNEQFF
TRBV5-1	TRBJ2-1	CASSLVGQRRASNEQFF
TRBV6-2/TRBV6-3	TRBJ2-7	CASSSGRWYEQYF
TRBV20-1	TRBJ2-5	CSAPQWTSWETQYF
TRBV6-2/TRBV6-3	TRBJ2-7	CASSASGPTYEQYF
TRBV7-3	TRBJ2-2	CASSLLPGQDRELFF
TRBV4-3	TRBJ2-5	CASSQEWRGEETQYF
TRBV6-2/TRBV6-3	TRBJ2-7	CASRRAGTGYEQYF
TRBV28	TRBJ2-7	CASSPGHVVYEQYF
TRBV20-1	TRBJ1-5	CSARDTGMSNQPQHF
TRBV4-2	TRBJ1-5	CASSQGVSQPQHF